The entry below gives a single T cell receptor (beta chain) sequence along with its context. Germline lookup yields CDR1 SGHAT and CDR2 FQNNGV. V was pared by 5 bases and J by 4 bases, with 4 bases of the junction left unmatched. The CDR3 runs to 15 residues. This sample is part of a study of T cell changes during pregnancy in multiple sclerosis. The assay was immunoSEQ multiplex PCR, and TCRdb's table has in-frame clones only and misses some. Of about 44,000 clones listed, roughly nine tenths are singletons. Specimen: CD4+ T cells from peripheral blood mononuclear cells, collected after pregnancy. This chain uses TRBV11-2 with TRBJ1-5; 11 bases fit TRBD1. The sequence was collected from a female donor with multiple sclerosis, enrolled in a pregnancy study. In DNA, the CDR3 is TGTGCCAGCAGCCCAGGGGACAGGGGGAATCAGCCCCAGCATTTT. Translating it yields CASSPGDRGNQPQHF.